The 32 T cell receptor beta chains below were found in one sample sequenced in a study of cytomegalovirus exposure and HLA in healthy donors. PCR employed 60 Vbeta and 13 Jbeta primers. Assay used: immunoSEQ multiplex PCR; TCRdb lists only in-frame clones, some missing. Counted here are about 150,000 clones, around four fifths occurring once; the ten biggest clones make up approximately 1.4%. Sequenced sample: PBMCs. All receptors come from a woman aged 25 to 39 in good health and CMV-seronegative.

The V gene is TRBV30, the J gene TRBJ2-5; weak D call: TRBD2 (6 bases). Germline V lookup: CDR1 GTSNPN, CDR2 SVGIG (reference sequence). V was pared by 3 bases and J by 0 bases, with 11 bases between. The CDR3 consists of 14 residues. The CDR3 nucleotides read TGTGCCTGGAGGATCAGGGACTACCAAGAGACCCAGTACTTC. As protein: CAWRIRDYQETQYF.

The chain joins TRBV9 to TRBJ2-3, with unresolved D. Trimming shortened V by 1 base and J by 6 bases, and 9 bases separated the two germline ends. This CDR3 contains 13 residues. Germline CDR1 reads SGDLS; CDR2 reads YYNGEE. The CDR3 DNA reads TGTGCCAGCAGCGTAAATTTCCGGGATACGCAGTATTTT. Its translation is CASSVNFRDTQYF.

The chain links TRBV19 to TRBJ1-5, with D uncertain. The germline V gene encodes CDR1 LNHDA and CDR2 SQIVND (reference sequence). This CDR3 is 15 amino acids long. The V end lost 1 base, the J end lost 1 base, and 8 bases lay between the germline ends. The CDR3 DNA sequence: TGTGCCAGTAGTATAGCCCAGGCAAGCAATCAGCCCCAGCATTTT. This sequence encodes CASSIAQASNQPQHF. Full variable domain (missing parts from reference TRBV19 and TRBJ1-5): DGGITQSPKYLFRKEGQNVTLSCEQNLNHDAMYWYRQDPGQGLRLIYYSQIVNDFQKGDIAEGYSVSREKKESFPLTVTSAQKNPTAFYLCASSIAQASNQPQHFGDGTRLSIL.

The chain recombines TRBV7-9 with TRBJ1-1; 8 bases line up with TRBD1. The CDR3 runs 15 residues. Unmatched junction bases numbered 7, after V lost 3 bases and J lost 4 bases. Germline V lookup: CDR1 SEHNR, CDR2 FQNEAQ (reference sequence). The CDR3 protein is CASSFGQGRRTEAFF. In nucleotides, the CDR3 is TGTGCCAGCAGCTTTGGACAGGGACGTCGCACTGAAGCTTTCTTT. Full variable domain (remainder filled in from reference TRBV7-9 and TRBJ1-1): DTGVSQNPRHKITKRGQNVTFRCDPISEHNRLYWYRQTLGQGPEFLTYFQNEAQLEKSRLLSDRFSAERPKGSFSTLEIQRTEQGDSAMYLCASSFGQGRRTEAFFGQGTRLTVV.

The gene calls are TRBV5-1 and TRBJ2-2; TRBD2 matches 8 bases. This CDR3 has 14 amino acids. The V gene end was trimmed by 5 bases and the J gene end by 3 bases; junction bases not matched to a gene: 3. The germline V gene encodes CDR1 SGHRS and CDR2 YFSETQ. Here the CDR3 DNA reads TGCGCCAGCAGGCTAGCGGGTGACACCGGGGAGCTGTTTTTT. It translates to CASRLAGDTGELFF.

This chain links TRBV2 with TRBJ2-1; D not resolved. V lost 8 bases and J 0 bases, leaving 11 bases between the germline ends. CDR1 is SNHLY and CDR2 is FYNNEI in the germline V gene. The CDR3 contains 14 residues. The CDR3 here is CASHQTSSYNEQFF. The CDR3 coding sequence is TGTGCCAGCCACCAAACGAGCTCCTACAATGAGCAGTTCTTC.

The V gene is TRBV15, the J gene TRBJ1-5; D not certain. The V end was cut by 0 bases, the J end by 7 bases, with 7 bases between. The CDR3 totals 13 residues. From germline, CDR1 is LNHNV and CDR2 YYDKDF (reference sequence). CDR3 sequence (DNA): TGTGCCACCAGCAGAGATCTTCCCCAGCCCCAGCATTTT. Translation gives CATSRDLPQPQHF.

For the CDR3, the DNA is TGTGCCAGCAGCCAAGGGGACGACAGGTACTCCTACAATGAGCAGTTCTTC. It specifies CASSQGDDRYSYNEQFF. This chain uses TRBV4-2 with TRBJ2-1; D perhaps matches TRBD1 (6 bases). The CDR3 is made up of 17 amino acids. Germline CDR1 is LGHNA and CDR2 is YNFKEQ. Between the trimmed V and J ends, which lost 1 base and 0 bases, there was a span of 13 bases.

For this clone: This sample also contains other DNA sequences that code for the same CDR3. This chain joins TRBV19 and TRBJ1-1, with D perhaps TRBD1 (6 bases). This CDR3 spans 13 amino acids. Trimming cost V 6 bases and J 0 bases, with 8 bases left between them. The germline CDR1 and CDR2 sequences are LNHDA and SQIVND (reference sequence). CDR3 loop: CASRQGLNTEAFF. CDR3 DNA: TGTGCCAGTAGACAGGGTCTGAACACTGAAGCTTTCTTT.

The chain joins TRBV15 to TRBJ2-2; no reliable D call. V gave up 0 bases and J gave up 0 bases, with 8 bases separating them. Germline CDR1 LNHNV, CDR2 YYDKDF (reference sequence). The CDR3 sequence is 16 residues long. The CDR3 DNA sequence: TGTGCCACCAGCAGAGATTTAGCTTCGAACACCGGGGAGCTGTTTTTT. This sequence encodes CATSRDLASNTGELFF.

A note on this clone: One junction end disagrees with the germline gene, perhaps due to a read error. V usage is TRBV4-2 and J usage is TRBJ2-2, with D possibly being TRBD2 (6 bases). Germline values: CDR1 LGHNA, CDR2 YNFKEQ. The CDR3 loop spans 14 amino acids. DNA for the CDR3: TGTGCCAGCAGCCATGGGGGGAACGCCGGGGAGCTGTTTTTT. As protein: CASSHGGNAGELFF.

This chain joins TRBV27 and TRBJ2-3; the D gene is possibly TRBD2 (5 bases). The CDR3 covers 16 residues. V lost 3 bases and J 1 base, leaving 14 bases between the germline ends. Germline values: CDR1 MNHEY, CDR2 SMNVEV (reference sequence). The CDR3, as DNA: TGTGCCAGCAGTTTGGGGAGACCCCGGGGCACAGATACGCAGTATTTT. Translated, it gives CASSLGRPRGTDTQYF.

V and J are TRBV7-2 and TRBJ1-2; no reliable D call. V was clipped by 2 bases and J by 4 bases, with 11 bases between them. Germline V gene sequence: CDR1 SGHTA, CDR2 FQGNSA. The length of the CDR3 is 14 residues. The CDR3 loop reads CASSLISGSYGYTF. The CDR3, as DNA: TGTGCCAGCAGCTTAATTTCCGGGTCCTATGGCTACACCTTC.

The chain has TRBV2 and TRBJ2-7; 12 bases are a match to TRBD1. V was pared by 7 bases and J by 6 bases, with 7 bases of the junction left unmatched. The germline CDR1 and CDR2 sequences are SNHLY and FYNNEI. This CDR3 is 14 amino acids long. As DNA, the CDR3 is TGTGCCAGCACGAAGGGACAGGGGGCGCGCGAGCAGTACTTC. Its protein is CASTKGQGAREQYF. Full variable domain (rest looked up from reference TRBV2 and TRBJ2-7): EPEVTQTPSHQVTQMGQEVILRCVPISNHLYFYWYRQILGQKVEFLVSFYNNEISEKSEIFDDQFSVERPDGSNFTLKIRSTKLEDSAMYFCASTKGQGAREQYFGPGTRLTVT.

This chain links TRBV29-1 with TRBJ2-1; TRBD1 is a possible D gene (6 bases). This CDR3 spans 11 amino acids. Trimming stripped 7 bases from V and 12 bases from J, with 16 bases between. Looked up from germline, CDR1 is SQVTM and CDR2 is ANQGSEA. The DNA for the CDR3 is TGCAGCGGGGCGACAGGAGTGCGGCAGTTCTTC. It specifies CSGATGVRQFF.

V is TRBV2 and J is TRBJ1-2, with 7 bases matching TRBD1. The CDR3 is made up of 13 amino acids. The V gene's germline CDR1 is SNHLY and CDR2 FYNNEI. Trimming took 6 bases from V and 2 from J; bases not matched to a gene: 3. The CDR3 spells CASSEGQNYGYTF. The CDR3 DNA is TGTGCCAGCAGCGAGGGACAGAACTATGGCTACACCTTC.

V usage is TRBV10-3 and J usage is TRBJ2-3; 7 bases map to TRBD2. Per the germline V gene, CDR1 is ENHRY and CDR2 is SYGVKD. The CDR3 is made up of 17 amino acids. V was pared by 4 bases and J by 8 bases, with 18 bases of the junction left unmatched. CDR3 sequence: CAISATSILAYIGTQYF. CDR3 DNA: TGTGCCATCAGTGCCACTTCGATACTAGCGTACATAGGTACGCAGTATTTT.

The rearrangement uses TRBV27 and TRBJ1-4, with 9 bases lining up with TRBD1. There are 16 residues in the CDR3. V gave up 9 bases and J gave up 2 bases; unmatched junction bases: 10. CDR1 MNHEY and CDR2 SMNVEV come from the germline V gene (reference sequence). The CDR3 DNA sequence: TGTGCCAGGCGGACAGGGGACTGTAGCACTAATGAAAAACTGTTTTTT. This gives the protein CARRTGDCSTNEKLFF.

The gene calls are TRBV5-1 and TRBJ2-5; 8 bases map to TRBD1. Trimming removed 4 bases from V and 4 bases from J; junction bases left unmatched: 9. CDR1 and CDR2 from the germline V gene are SGHRS and YFSETQ. This CDR3 spans 15 amino acids. The CDR3, as DNA: TGCGCCAGCAGCATAGGGCAGGGGGCGGTAGAGACCCAGTACTTC. Translated: CASSIGQGAVETQYF.

This clone turned up a few times. This rearrangement joins TRBV5-1 to TRBJ1-4; TRBD1 matches 12 bases. The CDR3 is made up of 15 amino acids. The junction had 1 base not matched to a gene; V was cut back by 0 bases and J by 7 bases. CDR1 SGHRS and CDR2 YFSETQ come from the germline V gene. DNA for the CDR3: TGCGCCAGCAGCTTGGGGGACAGGGGGCTTGAAAAACTGTTTTTT. It codes for CASSLGDRGLEKLFF.

The V call is TRBV29-1, the J call TRBJ2-7; the match to TRBD2 covers 7 bases. The length of the CDR3 is 14 residues. The V and J ends lost 2 bases and 0 bases, in that order; junction bases with no gene match: 4. The germline gives CDR1 SQVTM, CDR2 ANQGSEA. CDR3 amino acids: CSVEWAGVSYEQYF. The CDR3 nucleotides are TGCAGCGTTGAATGGGCGGGGGTCTCCTACGAGCAGTACTTC.

This clone was seen a handful of times. The chain couples TRBV9 to TRBJ1-2; 8 bases align to TRBD1. Germline V gene sequence: CDR1 SGDLS, CDR2 YYNGEE. V was clipped by 2 bases and J by 9 bases; unmatched bases: 9. CDR3 size: 14 residues. The DNA of the CDR3 is TGTGCCAGCAGCGTTTTCGGACAGGGCGGGAGCTACACCTTC. This encodes CASSVFGQGGSYTF.

The chain couples TRBV19 to TRBJ2-1; D is unresolved. The CDR3 totals 14 residues. Trimming left V 3 bases short and J 7 bases short, with 13 bases between. CDR1 and CDR2 (germline): LNHDA, SQIVND (reference sequence). The DNA of the CDR3 is TGTGCCAGTAGTATCTCCCACACCCGTAATGAGCAGTTCTTC. Translating gives CASSISHTRNEQFF.

The rearrangement links TRBV7-8 to TRBJ1-5; a possible D gene is TRBD1 (5 bases). V was pared by 5 bases and J by 5 bases, with 16 bases between. This CDR3 contains 15 residues. Germline loops: CDR1 SGHVS, CDR2 FQNEAQ. The CDR3 coding sequence is TGTGCCAGCAGCCCCCAAGGGGAGGGAGATCAGCCCCAGCATTTT. This codes for CASSPQGEGDQPQHF.

This clone was seen a handful of times. The CDR3 loop is CASSGFRGGEQPQHF. The CDR3 DNA is TGTGCCAGCAGTGGCTTCCGGGGAGGAGAGCAGCCCCAGCATTTT. V usage is TRBV2 and J usage is TRBJ1-5, with D unclear. Germline V CDR1 and CDR2: SNHLY, FYNNEI. This CDR3 is 15 amino acids long. Trimming cost V 4 bases and J 7 bases, with 17 bases left between them.

This chain connects TRBV6-1 to TRBJ2-1; D is undetermined. CDR1 is MNHNS and CDR2 is SASEGT in the germline V gene. With 7 bases removed from V and 0 bases from J, the gap between germline ends came to 10 bases. CDR3 length: 14 residues. Written as DNA, the CDR3 is TGTGCCAGCACTACAGATAGCTCCTACAATGAGCAGTTCTTC. This encodes CASTTDSSYNEQFF.

The V call is TRBV5-4, the J call TRBJ1-6; D gene ambiguous. CDR3 length: 13 residues. V was pared by 0 bases and J by 8 bases, with 6 bases between. In germline, CDR1 is SGHNT, CDR2 YYREEE (reference sequence). The CDR3 sequence: CASSLVRDSPLHF. The CDR3, as DNA: TGTGCCAGCAGCTTGGTGCGGGATTCACCCCTCCACTTT. Combining the CDR3 with reference TRBV5-4 and TRBJ1-6 gives the whole variable domain ETGVTQSPTHLIKTRGQQVTLRCSSQSGHNTVSWYQQALGQGPQFIFQYYREEENGRGNFPPRFSGLQFPNYSSELNVNALELDDSALYLCASSLVRDSPLHFGNGTRLTVT.

This chain links TRBV5-4 with TRBJ2-7; the match to TRBD1 covers 10 bases. CDR1 is SGHNT, CDR2 YYREEE, per germline (reference sequence). The CDR3 has 14 residues. The V segment lost 3 bases and the J segment 2 bases; nucleotides outside the gene matches: 2. CDR3 sequence reads: CASSWGQGTYEQYF. The CDR3 DNA sequence: TGTGCCAGCAGCTGGGGACAGGGGACCTACGAGCAGTACTTC.

V is TRBV2 and J is TRBJ1-1; the D gene is possibly TRBD1 (6 bases). Trimming removed 6 bases from V and 0 bases from J, with 11 bases in between. CDR3 length: 14 residues. Looked up from germline, CDR1 is SNHLY and CDR2 is FYNNEI. CDR3 sequence reads: CASSEDSMNTEAFF. In DNA, the CDR3 is TGTGCCAGCAGCGAGGACAGTATGAACACTGAAGCTTTCTTT.

V and J are TRBV30 and TRBJ1-1; D gene uncertain. The CDR3 is made up of 17 amino acids. Trimming took off 0 bases at V and 2 bases at J, with 19 bases between the two ends. The germline gives CDR1 GTSNPN, CDR2 SVGIG (reference sequence). CDR3 nucleotides: TGTGCCTGGAGTGTAAGTCGATCGAGTCTTTCTAACACTGAAGCTTTCTTT. Translation gives CAWSVSRSSLSNTEAFF.

The V gene is TRBV30, the J gene TRBJ2-1; 7 bases match TRBD1. This CDR3 has 15 amino acids. CDR1 is GTSNPN and CDR2 is SVGIG in the germline V gene (reference sequence). With V trimmed by 1 base and J by 6 bases, 9 bases remained unmatched. The CDR3 loop is CAWSALQGFGNEQFF. The CDR3, as DNA: TGTGCCTGGAGTGCGTTACAGGGGTTCGGCAATGAGCAGTTCTTC.

This chain uses TRBV5-1 with TRBJ1-1; 8 bases fit TRBD1. Germline V CDR1 and CDR2: SGHRS, YFSETQ. V was clipped by 4 bases and J by 5 bases; unmatched bases: 7. CDR3 length: 14 amino acids. In nucleotides, the CDR3 is TGCGCCAGCAGCCGTACCGACAGGGGAACTGAAGCTTTCTTT. Its protein product is CASSRTDRGTEAFF.